This T cell receptor (beta chain) was captured by sequencing in a study of radiotherapy plus CTLA-4 blockade in lung cancer. Study information: Disease control was seen in roughly 30% of patients, objective responses in about 18%.

Whole-study results and caveats: Subsequent to radiotherapy plus ipilimumab, tumor-derived TCR clones underwent expansion in blood. Dynamics of early blood T cell clones, together with interferon-beta, were reportedly the best predictors of response.

The method was immunoSEQ multiplex PCR; TCRdb's version includes in-frame clones alone and lacks a portion of them. The sample lists 71,000 or so clones; around 87% were seen once. Germline CDR1 and CDR2: SGHDN and FVKESK. V was clipped by 1 base and J by 5 bases, with 6 bases between them. The CDR3 loop spans 13 amino acids. With regard to this clone: Its target is unknown.

Focal radiation and CTLA-4 blockade (ipilimumab) were tested in chemo-refractory metastatic non-small-cell lung cancer patients. This receptor was obtained from a human donor with non-small cell lung cancer who had stable disease on radiotherapy plus ipilimumab. The chain recombines TRBV14 with TRBJ2-1; weak D call: TRBD1 (5 bases). Here the sequenced sample was peripheral blood, taken from a patient treated with radiotherapy plus ipilimumab. CDR3 protein: CASSQGGDNEQFF. The CDR3 DNA follows: TGTGCCAGCAGCCAAGGGGGCGACAATGAGCAGTTCTTC.